This T cell receptor beta chain was observed in a study of lung T cells in sarcoidosis with Löfgren's syndrome (dated by TCRdb to between 2016 and 2019). With respect to the entire study: Sarcoidosis was characterized as a granulomatous disease that mainly affects the lungs and features an accumulation of CD4+ T cells in bronchoalveolar lavage fluid. The repertoire analyses focused on Löfgren's syndrome patients.

This clonotype was counted many times. Its target antigen remains unknown. Base qualities are not provided; no much larger clone lies one nucleotide away. Paper-wide results and their limitations: Compared with control subjects, Lofgren's syndrome patients were reported to have TRAV12-1 and TRBV2 as the most expanded V gene segments. The study only suggested recognition of a sarcoidosis-associated antigen, and the antigen remained putative and unidentified. In alphabeta pairing analysis, TRAV12-1 was found to pair preferentially with TRBV2, and CDR3 homology was shown by the resulting paired TCRs. CDR3 motifs in TRAV12-1 and TRBV2 were reported to be shared across several Lofgren's syndrome patients, which suggests public CD4+ TCR repertoires.

The CDR3 covers 15 residues, taking in both the cysteine and the phenylalanine. Kept here is only the CDR3 DNA, which spans 45 bases and is read in frame from base 1. Clipping removes 4 bases from V and 4 bases from J, with 5 as the unmatched junction base count. CDR1 and CDR2 are drawn from the germline V gene: KGHSH, LQKENI. The instrument given in TCRdb is Illumina MiSeq. TCRdb's own reprocessing of the public reads used fastp at Q25 and MiXCR and kept productive beta chains. All rows with the same CDR3 protein become a single entry with the most common DNA and genes. In all, the sample holds roughly 63,000 distinct CDR3 sequences, and around 20% of those were seen once. In total, the top ten clones hold about 2.5% of the sample.

Rearrangement joined TRBV18 to TRBJ2-3; 10 of the junction bases match TRBD1. Sample: CD4+ T cells from PBMCs. This clonotype was sampled from a human donor with sarcoidosis (Löfgren's syndrome or another form), or a control subject (not recorded which). The nucleotides read TGTGCCAGCTCACGATCCGGGACAGGGGCAGATACGCAGTATTTT. Its protein product is CASSRSGTGADTQYF.